This TCR beta chain was captured in a study of blood T cell repertoires in COVID-19. Whole-study context: There were acute and convalescent COVID-19 samples, and they came from the United States, Italy and Spain.

Under the authors' procedure: Nucleated cell counts were estimated from reference gene primer amplification. Clones were sequenced by immunoSEQ multiplex PCR, and TCRdb holds only the in-frame ones, with some missing. Clone size and the V and J calls come from that table; the DNA yielded D and trimming. The sample shows about 160,000 clones, less than 85% of them seen only once. This CDR3 region has 15 residues. Germline-derived CDR1 and CDR2 are LNHDA and SQIVND (reference sequence). V gave up 4 bases and J gave up 1 base, with 14 bases separating them. The rearrangement links TRBV19 to TRBJ2-7, with D perhaps TRBD1 (6 bases). Sequencing used PBMCs or T cells enriched from blood (not recorded which). This receptor was identified in a man in his 60s who had recovered from COVID-19. The chain's CDR3 is CASSRDGTPSYEQYF. The CDR3 DNA reads as TGTGCCAGTAGTAGAGACGGGACACCATCCTACGAGCAGTACTTC.